These T cell receptor beta chains were read from a single sample in a study of vaccination effects on CD4 cells after COVID-19. Antigens of these TCRs are unknown. The table came from immunoSEQ multiplex PCR; TCRdb's copy has only in-frame clones and leaves some out. The sample yields 55,000 or so clones, more than 60% seen once. The starting material was CD4+ T cells from PBMCs cultured with SARS-CoV-2 spike peptides, obtained before COVID-19 vaccination. These receptors originate from a human donor who received a COVID-19 vaccine. Both conserved end residues are part of each CDR3. The order of the fields is clone size, D gene, J gene, V gene, CDR3 DNA, CDR3 protein. A D gene is named only where the DNA matches it firmly. Some rows have no size entry. The others give once, few or many, or a class for an expanded clone.

abundance: few
d_gene: .
j_gene: TRBJ1-1
v_gene: TRBV25-1
CDR3nt: TGTGCCAGCCGTCGACGGGGGAACACTGAAGCTTTCTTT
CDR3aa: CASRRRGNTEAFF

abundance: .
d_gene: .
j_gene: TRBJ2-3
v_gene: TRBV30
CDR3nt: TGTGCCTGGAGTCACACTAGCACAGATACGCAGTATTTT
CDR3aa: CAWSHTSTDTQYF

abundance: .
d_gene: .
j_gene: TRBJ2-3
v_gene: TRBV6-5
CDR3nt: TGTGCCAGCAGGAGGGAGGTAGGAGATACGCAGTATTTT
CDR3aa: CASRREVGDTQYF

abundance: few
d_gene: .
j_gene: TRBJ1-4
v_gene: TRBV7-9
CDR3nt: TGTGCCAGCACCCCGGGCAGGGGTGAAAAACTGTTTTTT
CDR3aa: CASTPGRGEKLFF

abundance: few
d_gene: TRBD1
j_gene: TRBJ2-2
v_gene: TRBV18
CDR3nt: TGTGCCAGCTCACCAGGGACAGTGAACACCGGGGAGCTGTTTTTT
CDR3aa: CASSPGTVNTGELFF

abundance: .
d_gene: TRBD2
j_gene: TRBJ2-3
v_gene: TRBV19
CDR3nt: TGTGCCAGTCGTCTAGCGGGAGGGCAAGATACGCAGTATTTT
CDR3aa: CASRLAGGQDTQYF

abundance: .
d_gene: .
j_gene: TRBJ1-6
v_gene: TRBV7-9
CDR3nt: TGTGCCAGCAGCGTAGACAATATTGCCCTCCACTTT
CDR3aa: CASSVDNIALHF

abundance: .
d_gene: .
j_gene: TRBJ2-1
v_gene: TRBV30
CDR3nt: TGTGCCTGGGGCCACGGACTGACTGAGCAGTTCTTC
CDR3aa: CAWGHGLTEQFF

abundance: .
d_gene: TRBD1
j_gene: TRBJ2-1
v_gene: TRBV19
CDR3nt: TGTGCCAGTAGTCCACGGGACAGGGGCTACAATGAGCAGTTCTTC
CDR3aa: CASSPRDRGYNEQFF

abundance: .
d_gene: .
j_gene: TRBJ2-2
v_gene: TRBV14
CDR3nt: TGTGCCAGCAGCCAACTAGGGAACACCGGGGAGCTGTTTTTT
CDR3aa: CASSQLGNTGELFF

abundance: .
d_gene: .
j_gene: TRBJ2-4
v_gene: TRBV19
CDR3nt: TGTGCCAGTACCCCGGCGGGCGGGACTCGAGTGGCGGACATTCAGTACTTC
CDR3aa: CASTPAGGTRVADIQYF

abundance: once
d_gene: TRBD2
j_gene: TRBJ2-7
v_gene: TRBV7-2
CDR3nt: TGTGCCAGCAGCGGGGGACTAGCGGGCAGCTACGAGCAGTACTTC
CDR3aa: CASSGGLAGSYEQYF

abundance: .
d_gene: .
j_gene: TRBJ1-3
v_gene: TRBV19
CDR3nt: TGTGCCAGTAGGGTCAGGCGCTCTGGAAACACCATATATTTT
CDR3aa: CASRVRRSGNTIYF

abundance: .
d_gene: TRBD1
j_gene: TRBJ1-1
v_gene: TRBV9
CDR3nt: TGTGCCAGCAGCCCTAGACAGGGGATGAACACTGAAGCTTTCTTT
CDR3aa: CASSPRQGMNTEAFF

abundance: .
d_gene: TRBD1
j_gene: TRBJ2-7
v_gene: TRBV9
CDR3nt: TGTGCCAGCAGCTTACAGACAGGGAACTACGAGCAGTACTTC
CDR3aa: CASSLQTGNYEQYF

abundance: few
d_gene: TRBD1
j_gene: TRBJ1-2
v_gene: TRBV19
CDR3nt: TGTGCCAGCCTAGACAGGGCGGCCTATGGCTACACCTTC
CDR3aa: CASLDRAAYGYTF

abundance: .
d_gene: TRBD2
j_gene: TRBJ2-1
v_gene: TRBV4-3
CDR3nt: TGCGCCAGCAGCCAAGAACCAGCGGGGGCCTCCTGGGTTGAGCAGTTCTTC
CDR3aa: CASSQEPAGASWVEQFF

abundance: .
d_gene: TRBD2
j_gene: TRBJ2-7
v_gene: TRBV5-1
CDR3nt: TGCGCCAGCAGCTTGGAAGGTTGGTCGGCTAGCGGGAGGGCCTACGAGCAGTACTTC
CDR3aa: CASSLEGWSASGRAYEQYF

abundance: .
d_gene: .
j_gene: TRBJ1-3
v_gene: TRBV7-9
CDR3nt: TGTGCCAGCAGCTTAGCAGGGGGTCCCTCTGGAAACACCATATATTTT
CDR3aa: CASSLAGGPSGNTIYF

abundance: .
d_gene: .
j_gene: TRBJ1-2
v_gene: TRBV5-4
CDR3nt: TGTGCCAGCTCAATTGGGGCGGCAGGGGCGGGCTATGGCTACACCTTC
CDR3aa: CASSIGAAGAGYGYTF

abundance: .
d_gene: .
j_gene: TRBJ2-3
v_gene: TRBV13
CDR3nt: TGTGCCAGCAGACTGGGAGATACGCAGTATTTT
CDR3aa: CASRLGDTQYF

abundance: .
d_gene: .
j_gene: TRBJ1-2
v_gene: TRBV4-1
CDR3nt: TGCGCCAGCAGCCAAGAGGGCAGGGTCATTGGCTACACCTTC
CDR3aa: CASSQEGRVIGYTF

abundance: .
d_gene: .
j_gene: TRBJ2-3
v_gene: TRBV5-5
CDR3nt: TGTGCCAGCAGCCCGGGGCAGGGGTTGGGGACAGATACGCAGTATTTT
CDR3aa: CASSPGQGLGTDTQYF

abundance: few
d_gene: .
j_gene: TRBJ1-1
v_gene: TRBV10-3
CDR3nt: TGTGCCGTAGGCAGGGATCTAAACACTGAAGCTTTCTTT
CDR3aa: CAVGRDLNTEAFF

abundance: .
d_gene: .
j_gene: TRBJ1-6
v_gene: TRBV4-1
CDR3nt: TGCGCCAGCAGTCGCAAGGGGGATGACTATAATTCACCCCTCCACTTT
CDR3aa: CASSRKGDDYNSPLHF

abundance: .
d_gene: .
j_gene: TRBJ1-1
v_gene: TRBV7-2
CDR3nt: TGTGCCAGCAGCCTCCTTGGTCTCGGAGCTTTCTTT
CDR3aa: CASSLLGLGAFF

abundance: .
d_gene: .
j_gene: TRBJ2-2
v_gene: TRBV2
CDR3nt: TGTGCCAGCAGTGCCCCCCTAGGGGGGGCCGACACCGGGGAGCTGTTTTTT
CDR3aa: CASSAPLGGADTGELFF

abundance: .
d_gene: .
j_gene: TRBJ1-1
v_gene: TRBV25-1
CDR3nt: TGTGCCAGCAGTAGAGCAGGGCCAAGTGAAGCTTTCTTT
CDR3aa: CASSRAGPSEAFF

abundance: .
d_gene: .
j_gene: TRBJ2-7
v_gene: TRBV5-6
CDR3nt: TGTGCCAGCAGCTTGGGTGGCCCCAACGGACCTTACGAGCAGTACTTC
CDR3aa: CASSLGGPNGPYEQYF

abundance: .
d_gene: .
j_gene: TRBJ2-7
v_gene: TRBV29-1
CDR3nt: TGCAGCGTTGCGGGGGGACATACCTACGAGCAGTACTTC
CDR3aa: CSVAGGHTYEQYF

abundance: few
d_gene: TRBD2
j_gene: TRBJ2-1
v_gene: TRBV6-5
CDR3nt: TGTGCCACGGCGGGGGGGAGTAAGTCCTACAATGAGCAGTTCTTC
CDR3aa: CATAGGSKSYNEQFF

abundance: .
d_gene: TRBD2
j_gene: TRBJ2-1
v_gene: TRBV3-1/TRBV3-2
CDR3nt: TGTGCCAGCAGCCAAGGCTCGGCGGGGGGTTGGAATGAGCAGTTCTTC
CDR3aa: CASSQGSAGGWNEQFF

abundance: .
d_gene: TRBD2
j_gene: TRBJ2-1
v_gene: TRBV28
CDR3nt: TGTGCCAGCAGTTGGGGGGGGAGCAGGACCTACAATGAGCAGTTCTTC
CDR3aa: CASSWGGSRTYNEQFF

abundance: .
d_gene: .
j_gene: TRBJ1-2
v_gene: TRBV12-5
CDR3nt: TGTGCTAGTGGTTTGGTGGTGGGCGGCAGCAACGATGGCTACACCTTC
CDR3aa: CASGLVVGGSNDGYTF

abundance: .
d_gene: TRBD1
j_gene: TRBJ1-5
v_gene: TRBV28
CDR3nt: TGTGCCAGCAGTCCGACAGGGACTTACAGCAATCAGCCCCAGCATTTT
CDR3aa: CASSPTGTYSNQPQHF

abundance: once
d_gene: TRBD2
j_gene: TRBJ2-3
v_gene: TRBV9
CDR3nt: TGTGCCAGCAGCGACCGGGGGGGCCGCACAGATACGCAGTATTTT
CDR3aa: CASSDRGGRTDTQYF

abundance: .
d_gene: .
j_gene: TRBJ2-7
v_gene: TRBV6-5
CDR3nt: TGTGCCAGCAGAACGGACAAGAGCTCCTACGAGCAGTACTTC
CDR3aa: CASRTDKSSYEQYF

abundance: once
d_gene: .
j_gene: TRBJ1-2
v_gene: TRBV6-5
CDR3nt: TGTGCCAGCAGTACCCGGGCAGGGAACTATGGCTACACCTTC
CDR3aa: CASSTRAGNYGYTF

abundance: .
d_gene: TRBD1
j_gene: TRBJ1-3
v_gene: TRBV4-2
CDR3nt: TGTGCCAGCAGCCAAGATTCCCGACAGGGAAGAAACACCATATATTTT
CDR3aa: CASSQDSRQGRNTIYF

abundance: .
d_gene: .
j_gene: TRBJ1-6
v_gene: TRBV30
CDR3nt: TGTGCACGACAGGAGAACTCCTATAATTCACCCCTCCACTTT
CDR3aa: CARQENSYNSPLHF

abundance: .
d_gene: .
j_gene: TRBJ2-5
v_gene: TRBV7-2
CDR3nt: TGTGCCAGCAGCTTAAAACTACCCCAAGGGACCCAGTACTTC
CDR3aa: CASSLKLPQGTQYF

abundance: .
d_gene: .
j_gene: TRBJ2-1
v_gene: TRBV3-1/TRBV3-2
CDR3nt: TGTGCCAGCAGCCTGGTAAGCAGCGGCTCCTACAATGAGCAGTTCTTC
CDR3aa: CASSLVSSGSYNEQFF

abundance: .
d_gene: TRBD1
j_gene: TRBJ1-2
v_gene: TRBV3-1/TRBV3-2
CDR3nt: TGTGCCAGCAGCCCCGGGACAGCCAACTATGGCTACACCTTC
CDR3aa: CASSPGTANYGYTF

abundance: few
d_gene: .
j_gene: TRBJ1-6
v_gene: TRBV27
CDR3nt: TGTGCCAGCAGTTTGCGAGGGCCAATTAATTCACCCCTCCACTTT
CDR3aa: CASSLRGPINSPLHF

abundance: .
d_gene: TRBD1
j_gene: TRBJ2-3
v_gene: TRBV5-8
CDR3nt: TGTGCCAGCACCCCGAGGGGGCGGTACGATACGCAGTATTTT
CDR3aa: CASTPRGRYDTQYF

abundance: once
d_gene: .
j_gene: TRBJ2-6
v_gene: TRBV5-1
CDR3nt: TGCGCCAGCAGCTTGGAGGGCAGCTCTGGGGCCAACGTCCTGACTTTC
CDR3aa: CASSLEGSSGANVLTF

abundance: few
d_gene: .
j_gene: TRBJ2-1
v_gene: TRBV7-2
CDR3nt: TGTGCCAGCAGCTTAGCGCTTGTTAATGAGCAGTTCTTC
CDR3aa: CASSLALVNEQFF

abundance: .
d_gene: TRBD2
j_gene: TRBJ2-1
v_gene: TRBV15
CDR3nt: TGTGCCACCAGAGACGGACTAGCGGGAGGGAATGAGCAGTTCTTC
CDR3aa: CATRDGLAGGNEQFF

abundance: .
d_gene: .
j_gene: TRBJ1-4
v_gene: TRBV15
CDR3nt: TGTGCCACCAGCAGAGGGGGCTACAATGAAAAACTGTTTTTT
CDR3aa: CATSRGGYNEKLFF

abundance: .
d_gene: TRBD1
j_gene: TRBJ2-5
v_gene: TRBV28
CDR3nt: TGTGCCAGCAGTTTATCGTATTTAAAGCGGGACAGGGGGCAAGAGACCCAGTACTTC
CDR3aa: CASSLSYLKRDRGQETQYF

abundance: .
d_gene: .
j_gene: TRBJ2-1
v_gene: TRBV10-1
CDR3nt: TGCGCCAGCCTGGGACTCTCTTACTCCTACAATGAGCAGTTCTTC
CDR3aa: CASLGLSYSYNEQFF

abundance: .
d_gene: .
j_gene: TRBJ1-6
v_gene: TRBV6-5
CDR3nt: TGTGCCAGCCGCCTGGGGCAGAATAATTCACCCCTCCACTTT
CDR3aa: CASRLGQNNSPLHF

abundance: few
d_gene: .
j_gene: TRBJ2-2
v_gene: TRBV6-5
CDR3nt: TGTGCCAGCAGTCGGACAGGAGGGACCGGGGAGCTGTTTTTT
CDR3aa: CASSRTGGTGELFF

abundance: .
d_gene: TRBD1
j_gene: TRBJ1-1
v_gene: TRBV19
CDR3nt: TGTGCCAGTAGTATGGGACAGGGGGGCACTGAAGCTTTCTTT
CDR3aa: CASSMGQGGTEAFF

abundance: .
d_gene: .
j_gene: TRBJ2-1
v_gene: TRBV24-1
CDR3nt: TGTGCCACCAGATCCTCCGGGGGCAGTGAGCAGTTCTTC
CDR3aa: CATRSSGGSEQFF

abundance: .
d_gene: .
j_gene: TRBJ2-7
v_gene: TRBV10-3
CDR3nt: TGTGCCATCAGTGAGTCGGCGGCAGGAGACTACGAGCAGTACTTC
CDR3aa: CAISESAAGDYEQYF

abundance: .
d_gene: TRBD1
j_gene: TRBJ1-4
v_gene: TRBV7-2
CDR3nt: TGTGCCAGCAGCCCTGGGGACAGAGACTCCTATGAAAAACTGTTTTTT
CDR3aa: CASSPGDRDSYEKLFF

abundance: few
d_gene: .
j_gene: TRBJ1-5
v_gene: TRBV30
CDR3nt: TGTGCCTGGAGTGTCCCAGGGAAGCCCCAGCATTTT
CDR3aa: CAWSVPGKPQHF

abundance: .
d_gene: .
j_gene: TRBJ2-3
v_gene: TRBV20-1
CDR3nt: TGCAGTGCTAGTGTTCCTTTTCCCGGCCGTGGCACAGATACGCAGTATTTT
CDR3aa: CSASVPFPGRGTDTQYF